This is a list of T cell receptor beta chains from one sample in a study of early T cells in non-severe SARS-CoV-2 infection. TCRdb re-analysed the 5' RACE reads in MiXCR, keeping a single row per CDR3 protein. This table holds 90,000 to 100,000 distinct CDR3 sequences, less than 15% found once. Sequencing used whole blood. The receptors were gathered from an adult who was a healthcare worker with PCR-confirmed SARS-CoV-2 infection or an uninfected control (not recorded which). CDR3s include the opening cysteine and the closing phenylalanine or tryptophan. The order of the fields is D gene, J gene, V gene, clone size, CDR3 protein, CDR3 DNA. The D gene is left open where the match is weak. A row's size may be missing; if present it is once, few, many or a size class.

D gene: NA; J gene: TRBJ2-3; V gene: TRBV5-1; clone size: few; CDR3 protein: CASSLAVGTDTQYF; CDR3 DNA: TGCGCCAGCAGCTTGGCGGTGGGCACAGATACGCAGTATTTT
D gene: TRBD1; J gene: TRBJ1-1; V gene: TRBV13; clone size: many; CDR3 protein: CASSFYLSGGQGTMNTEAFF; CDR3 DNA: TGTGCCAGCAGCTTTTATCTCTCAGGGGGACAGGGCACTATGAACACTGAAGCTTTCTTT
D gene: NA; J gene: TRBJ2-1; V gene: TRBV6-5; clone size: NA; CDR3 protein: CASRLQGNGGHEQFF; CDR3 DNA: TGTGCCAGCAGACTTCAGGGTAATGGGGGCCATGAGCAGTTCTTC
D gene: TRBD1; J gene: TRBJ2-1; V gene: TRBV5-1; clone size: once; CDR3 protein: CASSLVGTGYNEQFF; CDR3 DNA: TGCGCCAGCAGCTTGGTTGGGACAGGTTACAATGAGCAGTTCTTC
D gene: TRBD1; J gene: TRBJ2-1; V gene: TRBV5-1; clone size: many; CDR3 protein: CASSPERGHEQFF; CDR3 DNA: TGCGCCAGCAGCCCCGAGAGGGGGCATGAGCAGTTCTTC
D gene: TRBD2; J gene: TRBJ2-3; V gene: TRBV28; clone size: few; CDR3 protein: CASSPPGGRSTDTQYF; CDR3 DNA: TGTGCCAGCAGCCCCCCGGGCGGGAGGAGCACAGATACGCAGTATTTT
D gene: NA; J gene: TRBJ1-3; V gene: TRBV7-6; clone size: few; CDR3 protein: CASSLDPRDRKGNTIYF; CDR3 DNA: TGTGCCAGCAGCTTAGACCCCAGGGATCGAAAAGGAAACACCATATATTTT
D gene: NA; J gene: TRBJ2-1; V gene: TRBV5-1; clone size: many; CDR3 protein: CASSPSTRGAYNEQFF; CDR3 DNA: TGCGCCAGCAGCCCAAGTACGCGTGGGGCCTACAATGAGCAGTTCTTC
D gene: TRBD1; J gene: TRBJ1-4; V gene: TRBV7-9; clone size: NA; CDR3 protein: CASSPSGQGNEKLFF; CDR3 DNA: TGTGCCAGCAGCCCGTCGGGACAGGGGAATGAAAAACTGTTTTTT
D gene: TRBD2; J gene: TRBJ2-1; V gene: TRBV12-3/TRBV12-4; clone size: many; CDR3 protein: CASRLRGGTSGSNEQFF; CDR3 DNA: TGTGCCAGCAGACTTAGAGGGGGGACTAGCGGGAGCAATGAGCAGTTCTTC
D gene: TRBD2; J gene: TRBJ2-1; V gene: TRBV9; clone size: few; CDR3 protein: CASSPTSGGANEQFF; CDR3 DNA: TGTGCCAGCAGCCCCACTAGCGGGGGGGCGAATGAGCAGTTCTTC
D gene: TRBD1; J gene: TRBJ2-1; V gene: TRBV29-1; clone size: NA; CDR3 protein: CSVDMGQGGNEQFF; CDR3 DNA: TGCAGCGTTGATATGGGACAGGGAGGGAATGAGCAGTTCTTC
D gene: NA; J gene: TRBJ1-2; V gene: TRBV10-2; clone size: NA; CDR3 protein: CASTGQGTHGNGYTF; CDR3 DNA: TGCGCCAGCACGGGCCAGGGAACCCACGGAAATGGCTACACCTTC
D gene: TRBD2; J gene: TRBJ2-2; V gene: TRBV5-1; clone size: many; CDR3 protein: CASSSKTSGGGTGELFF; CDR3 DNA: TGCGCCAGCAGCTCGAAAACTAGCGGGGGAGGCACCGGGGAGCTGTTTTTT
D gene: TRBD1; J gene: TRBJ2-1; V gene: TRBV28; clone size: many; CDR3 protein: CASSFPGQGLAYNEQFF; CDR3 DNA: TGTGCCAGCAGTTTCCCGGGACAGGGGCTCGCCTACAATGAGCAGTTCTTC
D gene: NA; J gene: TRBJ2-1; V gene: TRBV29-1; clone size: few; CDR3 protein: CSVEDPFEGGPLYNEQFF; CDR3 DNA: TGCAGCGTTGAAGACCCCTTTGAGGGGGGACCCCTTTACAATGAGCAGTTCTTC
D gene: NA; J gene: TRBJ2-7; V gene: TRBV28; clone size: NA; CDR3 protein: CASISGRGRTYEQYF; CDR3 DNA: TGTGCCAGCATCTCCGGGCGGGGTAGGACCTACGAGCAGTACTTC
D gene: TRBD1; J gene: TRBJ2-1; V gene: TRBV5-1; clone size: NA; CDR3 protein: CASPTGPNEQFF; CDR3 DNA: TGCGCCAGCCCGACAGGGCCCAATGAGCAGTTCTTC
D gene: NA; J gene: TRBJ1-4; V gene: TRBV20-1; clone size: NA; CDR3 protein: CSAGGRGLTTNEKLFF; CDR3 DNA: TGCAGTGCTGGAGGGAGGGGCTTAACAACTAATGAAAAACTGTTTTTT
D gene: NA; J gene: TRBJ2-2; V gene: TRBV7-2; clone size: few; CDR3 protein: CASSLARSGSNTGELFF; CDR3 DNA: TGTGCCAGCAGCTTAGCGCGGAGCGGTTCCAACACCGGGGAGCTGTTTTTT
D gene: NA; J gene: TRBJ1-1; V gene: TRBV7-9; clone size: many; CDR3 protein: CASGRGITEAFF; CDR3 DNA: TGTGCCAGTGGGAGGGGGATCACTGAAGCTTTCTTT
D gene: TRBD1; J gene: TRBJ1-2; V gene: TRBV12-3/TRBV12-4; clone size: many; CDR3 protein: CASSAADRGLGYTF; CDR3 DNA: TGTGCCAGCAGCGCCGCCGACAGGGGGCTCGGCTACACCTTC
D gene: NA; J gene: TRBJ2-2; V gene: TRBV9; clone size: many; CDR3 protein: CASSPEYTGELFF; CDR3 DNA: TGTGCCAGCAGCCCAGAATACACCGGGGAGCTGTTTTTT
D gene: NA; J gene: TRBJ2-3; V gene: TRBV7-8; clone size: few; CDR3 protein: CASSPARGQADTQYF; CDR3 DNA: TGTGCCAGCAGCCCGGCCCGGGGGCAGGCAGATACGCAGTATTTT
D gene: NA; J gene: TRBJ2-1; V gene: TRBV12-3/TRBV12-4; clone size: NA; CDR3 protein: CASSFRDEQFF; CDR3 DNA: TGTGCCAGCAGTTTTCGAGATGAGCAGTTCTTC
D gene: NA; J gene: TRBJ2-7; V gene: TRBV19; clone size: many; CDR3 protein: CASSRRGLRKGQYF; CDR3 DNA: TGTGCCAGTAGCCGTCGGGGGTTAAGGAAAGGGCAGTACTTC
D gene: NA; J gene: TRBJ1-1; V gene: TRBV14; clone size: many; CDR3 protein: CASSRWGWGMNTEAFF; CDR3 DNA: TGTGCCAGCAGCCGATGGGGGTGGGGCATGAACACTGAAGCTTTCTTT